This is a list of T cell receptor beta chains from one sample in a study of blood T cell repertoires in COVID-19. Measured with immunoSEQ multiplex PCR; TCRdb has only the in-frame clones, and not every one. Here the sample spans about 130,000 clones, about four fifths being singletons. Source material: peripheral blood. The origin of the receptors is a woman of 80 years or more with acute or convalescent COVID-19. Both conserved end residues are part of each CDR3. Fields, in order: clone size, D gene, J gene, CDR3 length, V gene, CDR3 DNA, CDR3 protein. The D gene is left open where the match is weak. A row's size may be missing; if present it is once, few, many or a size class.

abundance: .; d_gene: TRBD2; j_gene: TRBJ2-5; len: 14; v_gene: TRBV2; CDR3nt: TGTGCCAGCAGAAGGACGGGACTACAAGAGACCCAGTACTTC; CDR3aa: CASRRTGLQETQYF
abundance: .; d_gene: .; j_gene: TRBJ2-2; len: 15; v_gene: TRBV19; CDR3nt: TGTGCCAGTAGTATAGGGGGCAGGGTGGCCGGGGAGCTGTTTTTT; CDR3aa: CASSIGGRVAGELFF
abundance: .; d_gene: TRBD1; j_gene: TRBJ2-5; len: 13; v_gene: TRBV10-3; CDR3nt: TGTGCCATCAGTCCCGGGACAGAAGAGACCCAGTACTTC; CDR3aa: CAISPGTEETQYF
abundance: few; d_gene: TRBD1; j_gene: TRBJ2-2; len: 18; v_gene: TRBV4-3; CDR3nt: TGCGCCAGCAGCCTTGGGACAGGGTACCCTGGGGACACCGGGGAGCTGTTTTTT; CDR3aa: CASSLGTGYPGDTGELFF
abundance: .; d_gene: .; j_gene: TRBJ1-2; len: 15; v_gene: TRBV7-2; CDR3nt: TGTGCCAGCAGCTTTTCAGGGACTTCTAACTATGGCTACACCTTC; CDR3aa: CASSFSGTSNYGYTF
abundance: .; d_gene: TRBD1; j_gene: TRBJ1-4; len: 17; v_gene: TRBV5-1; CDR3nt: TGCGCCAGCAGCCCCGGGACAGCCAAAACCCTCACAGGAAAACTGTTTTTT; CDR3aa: CASSPGTAKTLTGKLFF
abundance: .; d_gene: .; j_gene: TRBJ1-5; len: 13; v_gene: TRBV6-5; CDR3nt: TGTGCCACCTTGGACAGCCCCAATCAGCCCCAGCATTTT; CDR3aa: CATLDSPNQPQHF
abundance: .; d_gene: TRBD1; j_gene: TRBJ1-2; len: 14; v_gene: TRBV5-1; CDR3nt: TGCGCCAGCAGCAGGGGACAGGGCTCTGGTGGCTACACCTTC; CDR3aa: CASSRGQGSGGYTF
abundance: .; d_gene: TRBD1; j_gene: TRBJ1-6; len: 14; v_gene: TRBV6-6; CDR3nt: TGTGCCAGCAGGACGACAGGGTGGAACTCACCCCTCCACTTT; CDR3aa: CASRTTGWNSPLHF
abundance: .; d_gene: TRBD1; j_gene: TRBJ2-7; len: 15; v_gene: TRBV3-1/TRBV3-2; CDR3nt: TGTGCCAGCAGCCAAGAAGTGACAGGGATGTACGAGCAGTACTTC; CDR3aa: CASSQEVTGMYEQYF
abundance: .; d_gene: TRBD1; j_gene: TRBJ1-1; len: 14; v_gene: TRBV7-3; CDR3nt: TGTGCCAGCAGGCCCACAGGGGGGAACACTGAAGCTTTCTTT; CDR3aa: CASRPTGGNTEAFF
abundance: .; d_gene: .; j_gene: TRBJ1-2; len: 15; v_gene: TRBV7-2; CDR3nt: TGTGCCAGCAGCTACAACCCCGGAGGGCCCGACGGCTACACCTTC; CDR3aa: CASSYNPGGPDGYTF
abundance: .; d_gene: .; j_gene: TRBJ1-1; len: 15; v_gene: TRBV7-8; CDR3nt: TGTGCCAGCAGCTTAGAGACACAGGGTGCCACTGAAGCTTTCTTT; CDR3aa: CASSLETQGATEAFF
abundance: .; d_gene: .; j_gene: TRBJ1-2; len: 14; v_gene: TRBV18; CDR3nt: TGTGCCAGCTCAATACAGGACACTAACTATGGCTACACCTTC; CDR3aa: CASSIQDTNYGYTF
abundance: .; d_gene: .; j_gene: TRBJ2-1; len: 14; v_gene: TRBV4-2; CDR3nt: TGTGCCAGCAGCCAAGATGACGGGGGCAATGAGCAGTTCTTC; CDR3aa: CASSQDDGGNEQFF
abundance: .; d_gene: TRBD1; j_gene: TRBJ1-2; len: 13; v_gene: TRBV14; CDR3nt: TGTGCCAGCAGCCAGGACAGGGTCGGAGGCTACACCTTC; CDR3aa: CASSQDRVGGYTF
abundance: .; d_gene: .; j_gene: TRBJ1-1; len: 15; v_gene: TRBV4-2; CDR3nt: TGTGCCAGCAGCCAAGAAGTTCGGTTATCTTCTGAAGCTTTCTTT; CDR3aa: CASSQEVRLSSEAFF
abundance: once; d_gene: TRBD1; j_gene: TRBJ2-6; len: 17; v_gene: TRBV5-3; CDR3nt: TGTGCCAGAAGCTTGGACAGGGGGCGTTACGGGGCCAACGTCCTGACTTTC; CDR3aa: CARSLDRGRYGANVLTF
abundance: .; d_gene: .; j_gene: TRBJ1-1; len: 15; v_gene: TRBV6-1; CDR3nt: TGTGCCAGCAGTGAATTCGGGGGGGTGAACACTGAAGCTTTCTTT; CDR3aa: CASSEFGGVNTEAFF
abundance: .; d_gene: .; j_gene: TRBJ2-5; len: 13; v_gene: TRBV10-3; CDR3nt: TGTGCCATCAATAACGACAGGCAAGAGACCCAGTACTTC; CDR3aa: CAINNDRQETQYF
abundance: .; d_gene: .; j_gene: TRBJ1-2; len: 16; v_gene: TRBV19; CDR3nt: TGTGCCAGTAGTACCGGTCGGGGGTCCCCTAACTATGGCTACACCTTC; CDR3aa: CASSTGRGSPNYGYTF
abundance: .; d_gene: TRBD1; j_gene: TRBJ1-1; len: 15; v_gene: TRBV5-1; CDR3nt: TGCGCCAGCAGCAGAACCGACAGGGCGAACACTGAAGCTTTCTTT; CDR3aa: CASSRTDRANTEAFF
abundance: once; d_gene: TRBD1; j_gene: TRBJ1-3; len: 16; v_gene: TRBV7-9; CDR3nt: TGTGCCAGCAGCTTACTGGGACAGCGGTCAGGAAACACCATATATTTT; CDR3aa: CASSLLGQRSGNTIYF
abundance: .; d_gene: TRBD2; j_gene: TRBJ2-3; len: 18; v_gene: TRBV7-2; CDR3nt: TGTGCCAGCAGCTTAGGGACACTAGCGGGGGGTAGTCCAGATACGCAGTATTTT; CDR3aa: CASSLGTLAGGSPDTQYF
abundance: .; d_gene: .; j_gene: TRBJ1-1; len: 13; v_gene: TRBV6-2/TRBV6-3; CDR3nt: TGTGCCAGCAGTTACCCCCCACAGGGAGCGGCTTTCTTT; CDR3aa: CASSYPPQGAAFF
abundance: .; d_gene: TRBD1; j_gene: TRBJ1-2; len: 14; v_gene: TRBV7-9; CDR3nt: TGTGCCAGCAGCCCAACCACAGGGGGGTCTGGCTACACCTTC; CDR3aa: CASSPTTGGSGYTF
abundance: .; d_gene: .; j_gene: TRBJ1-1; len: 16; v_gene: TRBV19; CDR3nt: TGTGCCAGTAGTATAGAATCCTTGACAGCGAACACTGAAGCTTTCTTT; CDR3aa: CASSIESLTANTEAFF
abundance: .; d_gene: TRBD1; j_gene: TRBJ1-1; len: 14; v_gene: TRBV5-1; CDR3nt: TGCGCCAGCAGCTTGGGAGGGGACAGCACTGAAGCTTTCTTT; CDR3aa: CASSLGGDSTEAFF